This TCR beta chain was recovered during a study of T-cell reconstitution after alpha-beta-depleted transplantation in children. Preparing the TCRbeta library involved the use of unique molecular identifiers. From the PCR reads, TCRdb called clonotypes with MiXCR, one entry per CDR3 protein. Among 420,000 or so distinct CDR3 sequences listed, roughly a tenth were seen once. The CDR3 has 14 residues. Germline CDR1 is SGHRS and CDR2 is YFSETQ. A word on this clonotype: Germline and junction disagree at one end, which may indicate a read error.

The material sequenced was PBMCs from the stem cell graft donor, taken from the stem cell graft. The clonotype originates from a human donor who donated a stem cell graft to a child with acute myeloid leukemia. The chain joins TRBV5-1 to TRBJ2-3, with D perhaps being TRBD1 or TRBD2 (6 bases each). CDR3 amino acids: CASSMGGRTDTQFF. The CDR3 nucleotides read TGCGCCAGCAGCATGGGGGGCCGCACAGATACGCAGTTTTTT.